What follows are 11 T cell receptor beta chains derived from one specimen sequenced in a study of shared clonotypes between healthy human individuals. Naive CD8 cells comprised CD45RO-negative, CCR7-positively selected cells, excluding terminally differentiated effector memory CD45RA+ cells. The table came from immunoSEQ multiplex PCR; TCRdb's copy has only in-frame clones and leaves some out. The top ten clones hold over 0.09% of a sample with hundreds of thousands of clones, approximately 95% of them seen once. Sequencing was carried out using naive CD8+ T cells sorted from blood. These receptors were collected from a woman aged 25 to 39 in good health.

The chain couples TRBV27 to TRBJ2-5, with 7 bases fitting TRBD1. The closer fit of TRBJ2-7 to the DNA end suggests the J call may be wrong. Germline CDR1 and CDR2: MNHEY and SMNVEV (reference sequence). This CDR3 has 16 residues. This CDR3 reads CASSFSTGELPYEQYF. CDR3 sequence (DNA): TGTGCCAGCAGTTTCTCAACAGGGGAGTTACCCTACGAGCAGTACTTC.

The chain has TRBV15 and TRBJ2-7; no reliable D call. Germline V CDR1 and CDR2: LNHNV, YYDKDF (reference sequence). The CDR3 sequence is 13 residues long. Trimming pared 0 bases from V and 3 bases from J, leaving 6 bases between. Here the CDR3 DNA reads TGTGCCACCAGCAGAGATTTCCTCTACGAGCAGTACTTC. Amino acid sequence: CATSRDFLYEQYF.

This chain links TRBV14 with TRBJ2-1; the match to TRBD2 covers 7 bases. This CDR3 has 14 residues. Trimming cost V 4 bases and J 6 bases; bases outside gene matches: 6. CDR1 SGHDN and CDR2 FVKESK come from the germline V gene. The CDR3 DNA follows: TGTGCCAGCAGCCCCTTGGGGGAGGGCAATGAGCAGTTCTTC. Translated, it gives CASSPLGEGNEQFF. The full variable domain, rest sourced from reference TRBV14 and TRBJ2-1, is EAGVTQFPSHSVIEKGQTVTLRCDPISGHDNLYWYRRVMGKEIKFLLHFVKESKQDESGMPNNRFLAERTGGTYSTLKVQPAELEDSGVYFCASSPLGEGNEQFFGPGTRLTVL.

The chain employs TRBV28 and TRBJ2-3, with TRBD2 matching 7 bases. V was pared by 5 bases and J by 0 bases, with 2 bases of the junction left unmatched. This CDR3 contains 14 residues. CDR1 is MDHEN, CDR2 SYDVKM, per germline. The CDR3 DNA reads TGTGCCAGCAGTAGCGGGGTTAGCACAGATACGCAGTATTTT. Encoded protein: CASSSGVSTDTQYF.

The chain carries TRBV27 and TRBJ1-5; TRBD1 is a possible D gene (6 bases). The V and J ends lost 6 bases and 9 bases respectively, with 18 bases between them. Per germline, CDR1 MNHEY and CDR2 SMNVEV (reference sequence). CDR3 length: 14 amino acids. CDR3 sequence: CASSPGQKGRPQHF. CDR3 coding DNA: TGTGCCAGCAGCCCCGGACAGAAAGGTCGGCCCCAGCATTTT.

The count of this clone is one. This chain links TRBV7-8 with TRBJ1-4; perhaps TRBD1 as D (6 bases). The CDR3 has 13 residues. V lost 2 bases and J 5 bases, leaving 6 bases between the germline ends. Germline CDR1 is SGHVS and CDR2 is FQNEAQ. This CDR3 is CASSLTGNEKLFF. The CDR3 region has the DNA TGTGCCAGCAGCTTAACAGGGAATGAAAAACTGTTTTTT.

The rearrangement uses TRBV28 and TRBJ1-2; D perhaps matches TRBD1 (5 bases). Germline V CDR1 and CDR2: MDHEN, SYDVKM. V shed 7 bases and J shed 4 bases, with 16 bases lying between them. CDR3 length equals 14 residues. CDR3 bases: TGTGCCAGCAAGTTGTGGCAGGGAAGCTATGGCTACACCTTC. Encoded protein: CASKLWQGSYGYTF.

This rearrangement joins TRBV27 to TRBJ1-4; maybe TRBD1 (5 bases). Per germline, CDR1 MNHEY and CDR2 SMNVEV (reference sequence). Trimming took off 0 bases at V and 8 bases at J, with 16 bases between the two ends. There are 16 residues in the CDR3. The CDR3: CASSLSGEGFGEKLFF. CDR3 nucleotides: TGTGCCAGCAGTTTATCGGGCGAGGGGTTCGGCGAAAAACTGTTTTTT.

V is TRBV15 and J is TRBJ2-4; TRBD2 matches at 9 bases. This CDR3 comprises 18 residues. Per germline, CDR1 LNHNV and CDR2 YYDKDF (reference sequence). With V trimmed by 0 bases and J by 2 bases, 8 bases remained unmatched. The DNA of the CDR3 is TGTGCCACCAGCAGAGATCGGGGTAGCGGGAGTTCCAAAAACATTCAGTACTTC. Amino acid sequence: CATSRDRGSGSSKNIQYF.

CDR3 sequence reads: CASSYPREGKTEAFF. The CDR3, as DNA: TGTGCCAGCAGTTACCCCAGGGAAGGGAAAACTGAAGCTTTCTTT. The genes are TRBV6-5 and TRBJ1-1; maybe TRBD1 (5 bases). Deletions cut 2 bases from V and 5 bases from J, with 15 bases between. Looked up from germline, CDR1 is MNHEY and CDR2 is SVGAGI. The CDR3 runs to 15 residues.

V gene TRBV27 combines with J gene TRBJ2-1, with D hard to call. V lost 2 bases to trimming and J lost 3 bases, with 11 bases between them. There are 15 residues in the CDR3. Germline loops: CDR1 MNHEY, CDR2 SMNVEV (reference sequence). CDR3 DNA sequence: TGTGCCAGCAGTTTAGGTGGAAACTACTACAATGAGCAGTTCTTC. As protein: CASSLGGNYYNEQFF.